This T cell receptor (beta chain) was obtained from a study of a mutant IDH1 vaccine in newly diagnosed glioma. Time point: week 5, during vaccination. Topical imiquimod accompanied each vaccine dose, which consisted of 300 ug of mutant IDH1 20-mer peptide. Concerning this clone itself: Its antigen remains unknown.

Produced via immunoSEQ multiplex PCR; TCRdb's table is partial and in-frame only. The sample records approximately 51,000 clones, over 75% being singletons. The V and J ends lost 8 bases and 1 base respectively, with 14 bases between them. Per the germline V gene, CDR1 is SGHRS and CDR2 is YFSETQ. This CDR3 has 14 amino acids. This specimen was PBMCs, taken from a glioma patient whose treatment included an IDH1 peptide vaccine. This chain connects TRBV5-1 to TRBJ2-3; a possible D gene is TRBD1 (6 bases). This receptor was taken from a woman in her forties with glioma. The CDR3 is CASDPGHRTDTQYF. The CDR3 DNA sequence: TGCGCCAGTGACCCGGGACACCGCACAGATACGCAGTATTTT. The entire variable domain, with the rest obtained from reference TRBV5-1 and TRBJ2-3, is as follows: KAGVTQTPRYLIKTRGQQVTLSCSPISGHRSVSWYQQTPGQGLQFLFEYFSETQRNKGNFPGRFSGRQFSNSRSEMNVSTLELGDSALYLCASDPGHRTDTQYFGPGTRLTVL.